The entry below gives a single TCR beta chain sequence along with its context. What it recognizes is unknown. A multiplex PCR was run with 60 Vbeta primers and 13 Jbeta primers. The protocol was immunoSEQ multiplex PCR, while the TCRdb copy is restricted to in-frame clones and leaves out a portion. The sample yields 95,000 to 150,000 clones, 78% seen once. This sample was taken from a study of cytomegalovirus exposure and HLA in healthy donors. Whole-study findings and limits: The authors reported that TCR beta sequences could predict HLA-A and HLA-B alleles. These predictions were accurate for most subjects in the first cohort.

The donors gave bone marrow, and they were healthy. The clonotype originates from a man aged 30 to 45 in good health and CMV-seropositive. Input material: PBMCs.

The CDR3 DNA is TGTGCCAGCAGTTACGGGAGGGAGGAGTACTTC. This encodes CASSYGREEYF. J is TRBJ2-7 and V is TRBV6-5; 7 nucleotides agree with TRBD2. V was pared by 2 bases and J by 11 bases, with 3 bases of the junction left unmatched. The CDR3 covers 11 residues. CDR1 is MNHEY, CDR2 SVGAGI, per germline.